This paragraph covers one T cell receptor (beta chain) sequence. This clonotype has ten or more counts. The antigen this receptor binds is unknown. No qualities accompany the bases; no much larger clone lies one base away. Each patient had bone marrow sampled at the time of active disease. Bone marrow mononuclear cells were isolated by Ficoll-Hypaque density gradient centrifugation. Myeloma plasma cells were removed and CD138-negative cells were obtained by negative selection following labeling with CD138 magnetic microbeads on a MACS separator. Purity of the isolated cells was checked by flow cytometry on an Attune NxT using CD138 antibodies. TRIzol reagent was used to extract total RNA, and a NanoDrop spectrophotometer was used to quantify the extracted RNA. Paired RNA-seq and IR-seq were performed on each patient's CD138-negative bone marrow sample. CDR3 length: 16 amino acids, cysteine to phenylalanine. CDR3 DNA is the only sequence kept; it has 48 bases, read in frame from the first base. The CDR1 and CDR2 encoded by the germline V gene are SNHLY and FYNNEI. Trimming accounts for 3 bases at V and 3 bases at J, while the number of junction bases matched to no gene is 8.

The data were obtained in a study of read filtering for tumor transcriptome and immune sequencing (dated by TCRdb to 2019 to 2021). The study in broad terms: The cohort consisted of 17 to 20 male and around 15 female patients, with a mean age of approximately 66 years and an age range of about 47 to 90. Under revised international staging, about 8 patients fell into R-ISS I, 15 to 20 into R-ISS II and roughly 7 into R-ISS III. Whole-transcriptome libraries were prepared with the TruSeq RNA Access Library Prep Kit after DNase treatment. TCR-region mapped reads per sample ranged from about 4.05 to 10.27 million with IR-seq versus only about 85 to 1,300 with RNA-seq. The study compared TCR repertoires from targeted immune repertoire sequencing and bulk whole-transcriptome sequencing run on the same bone marrow samples. One of the main goals was to work out a read-filtering strategy for immune repertoire data, in particular whether clonotypes backed by only a single read should be removed. What the authors observed across the whole study: Single-read clonotypes made up around 80% of clonotypes but only approximately 3.5% of total reads in IR-seq, compared with approximately 70% of clonotypes and roughly 40% of reads in RNA-seq. Compared with RNA-seq, IR-seq captured clonotypes at much greater depth and more reliably, and a smaller IR-seq throughput was enough to identify most of the shared clonotypes. The sorted CD138-negative fraction was a mixed bone marrow immune population, not purified T cells. Removing single-read clonotypes increased the correlation between IR-seq and RNA-seq shared clonotype proportions.

The Immunoverse kit was used to build TCR libraries from about 430 ng RNA, with molecular barcoded adaptors covering alpha/delta and beta/gamma chains. The same RNA used for transcriptome sequencing was used for TCR library preparation. Sequencing of the TCR libraries was done on an Illumina HiSeq 4000 with 2 x 150 cycles. The source study handled its data this way. MiXCR aligned TCR reads to human V, D, J and C references and assembled the aligned reads into CDR3 clonotypes, with quality filtering and error correction included. Clonotype counts and gene usage diversity were analyzed with the tcR package in R. For inspection of raw mapping reads, RNA-seq reads were mapped by STAR aligner version 2.5.3a onto GRCh37 of the human genome. To test how sequencing depth affected the clonotypes detected, IR-seq fastq files were randomly downsampled with Seqtk 1.3. The public reads were quality trimmed at Q25 with fastp and then assembled into clones with MiXCR by TCRdb, keeping productive beta chains. Each entry is one CDR3 protein sequence, shown with its most common DNA and genes. The V and J calls and clone size are TCRdb's, not the authors'. For this sample there are 75,000 to 95,000 distinct CDR3 sequences; 20% to 25% appear just once. The ten largest make up 11% of the sample.

The sequenced sample was a population of CD138-negative cells sorted from bone marrow. According to the study, the label for this sample's cell subset or site signals: bone marrow mononuclear cells depleted of CD138+ plasma/myeloma cells by negative magnetic selection. The receptor was derived from a donor aged 40 or older with multiple myeloma. Recombination joined TRBV2 with TRBJ2-7, with 10 central nucleotides matching TRBD2. The DNA is as follows: TGTGCCAGCAGTGAGGCCCCGGGACTAGCGAGCTACGAGCAGTACTTC. Its protein reads: CASSEAPGLASYEQYF. The CDR3 plus the reference TRBV2 and TRBJ2-7 genes for the other parts give the full variable domain: EPEVTQTPSHQVTQMGQEVILRCVPISNHLYFYWYRQILGQKVEFLVSFYNNEISEKSEIFDDQFSVERPDGSNFTLKIRSTKLEDSAMYFCASSEAPGLASYEQYFGPGTRLTVT.